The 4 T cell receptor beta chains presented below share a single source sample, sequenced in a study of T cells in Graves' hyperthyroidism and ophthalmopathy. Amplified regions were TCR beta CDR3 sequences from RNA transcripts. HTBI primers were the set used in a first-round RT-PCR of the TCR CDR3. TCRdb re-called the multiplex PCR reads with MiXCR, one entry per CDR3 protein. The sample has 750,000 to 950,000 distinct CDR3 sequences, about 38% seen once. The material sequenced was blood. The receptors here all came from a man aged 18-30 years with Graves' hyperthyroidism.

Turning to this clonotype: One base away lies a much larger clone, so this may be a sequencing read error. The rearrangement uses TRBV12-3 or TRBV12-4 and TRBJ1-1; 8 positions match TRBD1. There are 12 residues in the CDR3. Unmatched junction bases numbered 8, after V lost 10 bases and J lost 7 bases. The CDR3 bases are TGTGCCACCGGGGGGGACAGGATTGAAGCTTTCTTT. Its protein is CATGGDRIEAFF.

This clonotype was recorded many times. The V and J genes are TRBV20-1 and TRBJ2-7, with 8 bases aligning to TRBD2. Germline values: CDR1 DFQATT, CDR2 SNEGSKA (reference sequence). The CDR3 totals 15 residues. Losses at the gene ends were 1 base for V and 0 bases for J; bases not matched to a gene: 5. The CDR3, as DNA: TGCAGTGCTAGAGCCAGCGGGAGTGGCTCCTACGAGCAGTACTTC. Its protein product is CSARASGSGSYEQYF.

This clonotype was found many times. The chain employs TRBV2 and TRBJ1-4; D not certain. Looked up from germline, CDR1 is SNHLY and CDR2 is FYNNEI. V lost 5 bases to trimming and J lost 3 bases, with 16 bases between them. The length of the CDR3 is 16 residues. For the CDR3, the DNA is TGTGCCAGCAGTCTGACAAGGGTCACGCCTAATGAAAAACTGTTTTTT. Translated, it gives CASSLTRVTPNEKLFF.

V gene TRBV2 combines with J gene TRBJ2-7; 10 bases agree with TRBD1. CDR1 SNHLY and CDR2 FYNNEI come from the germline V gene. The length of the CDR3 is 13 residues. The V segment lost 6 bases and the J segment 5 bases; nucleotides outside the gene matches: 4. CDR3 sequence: CASRGTGVHEQYF. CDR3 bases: TGTGCCAGCAGAGGGACAGGGGTCCACGAGCAGTACTTC.